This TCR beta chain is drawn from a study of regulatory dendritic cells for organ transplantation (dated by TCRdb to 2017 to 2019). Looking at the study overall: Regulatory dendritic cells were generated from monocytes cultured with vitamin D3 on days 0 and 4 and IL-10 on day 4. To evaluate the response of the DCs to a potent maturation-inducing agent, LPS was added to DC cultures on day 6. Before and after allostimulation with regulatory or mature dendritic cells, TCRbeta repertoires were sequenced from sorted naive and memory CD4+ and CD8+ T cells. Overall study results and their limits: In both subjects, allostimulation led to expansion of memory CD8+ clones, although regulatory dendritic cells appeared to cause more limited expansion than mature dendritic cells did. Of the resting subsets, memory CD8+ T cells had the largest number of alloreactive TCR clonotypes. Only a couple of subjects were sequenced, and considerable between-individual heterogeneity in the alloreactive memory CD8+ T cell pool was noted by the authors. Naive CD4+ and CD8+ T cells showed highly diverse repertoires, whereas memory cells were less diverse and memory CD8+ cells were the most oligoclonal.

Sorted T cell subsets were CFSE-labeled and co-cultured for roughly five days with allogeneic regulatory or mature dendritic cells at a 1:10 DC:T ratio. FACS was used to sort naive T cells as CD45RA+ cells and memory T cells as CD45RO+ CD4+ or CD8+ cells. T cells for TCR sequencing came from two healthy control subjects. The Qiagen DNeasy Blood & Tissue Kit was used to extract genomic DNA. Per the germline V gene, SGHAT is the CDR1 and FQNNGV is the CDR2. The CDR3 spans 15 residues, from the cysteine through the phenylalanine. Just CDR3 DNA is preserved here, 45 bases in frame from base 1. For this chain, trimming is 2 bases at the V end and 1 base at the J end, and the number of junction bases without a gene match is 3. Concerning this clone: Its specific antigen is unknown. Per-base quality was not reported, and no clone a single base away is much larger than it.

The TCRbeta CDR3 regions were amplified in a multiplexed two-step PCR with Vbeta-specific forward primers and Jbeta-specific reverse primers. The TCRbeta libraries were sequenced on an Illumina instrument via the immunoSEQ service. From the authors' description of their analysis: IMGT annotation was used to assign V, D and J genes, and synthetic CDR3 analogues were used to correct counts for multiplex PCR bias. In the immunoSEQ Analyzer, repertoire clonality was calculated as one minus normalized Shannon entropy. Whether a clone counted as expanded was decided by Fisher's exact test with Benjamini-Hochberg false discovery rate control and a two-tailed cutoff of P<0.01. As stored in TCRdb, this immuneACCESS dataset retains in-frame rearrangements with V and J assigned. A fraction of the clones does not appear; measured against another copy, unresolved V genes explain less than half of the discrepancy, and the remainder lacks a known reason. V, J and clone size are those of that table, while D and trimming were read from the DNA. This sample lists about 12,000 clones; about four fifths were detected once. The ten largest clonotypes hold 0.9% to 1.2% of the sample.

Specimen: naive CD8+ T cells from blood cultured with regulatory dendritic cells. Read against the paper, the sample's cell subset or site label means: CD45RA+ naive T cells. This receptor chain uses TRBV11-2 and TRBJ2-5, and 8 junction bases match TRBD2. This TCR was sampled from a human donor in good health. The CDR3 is CASSLLAGVQETQYF. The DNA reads TGTGCCAGCAGCTTACTAGCGGGCGTCCAAGAGACCCAGTACTTC.